The TCR beta chain described here comes from a study of shared clonotypes between healthy human individuals. Study in general: With ages of 18 to 49, the donors were a couple of women and a few men.

The CDR3 has 15 residues. Germline-derived CDR1 and CDR2 are MNHEY and SVGAGI. The J segment lost 0 bases and the V segment lost 6 bases, leaving 3 bases of the junction unmatched. Overall study results and limits: The study's rarefaction showed incomplete sorted-subset sequencing despite large depth. Among non-shared clonotypes, generation probabilities were lower than among those shared by all four donors.

It was 150 to 200 ng DNA, approximately 28,000 T cell genomes, that sorted-subset replicate PCRs used. Sequencing was performed with immunoSEQ multiplex PCR; in TCRdb, only in-frame clones are kept and a portion is missing. The data hold over a million clones, with about 96% observed a single time. A word on this clone: Its specificity is unknown.

Sequenced input: naive CD4+ T cells sorted from blood. The subset here: CD45RA+ positively selected. The J gene is TRBJ2-7, the V gene TRBV6-5; TRBD2 matches 12 bases. The TCR sequence derives from a man aged 25 to 40 in good health. CDR3 DNA sequence: TGTGCCAGCAGGGTGACTAGCGGGAGCTCCTACGAGCAGTACTTC. Translation gives CASRVTSGSSYEQYF.